The 25 T cell receptor beta chains reported below all come from one sample, sequenced in a study of T cell responses to AZD1222 COVID-19 vaccine. TCRdb keeps only in-frame clones here, not all; method: immunoSEQ multiplex PCR. The sample lists over 80,000 clones; 80% to 95% were seen once. The sample consisted of peripheral blood, taken 28 days after the second AZD1222 dose. The source of these receptors is an adult who received the AZD1222 COVID-19 vaccine.

CDR3 sequence (DNA): TGTGCCAGCAGCTTAAACGGCGGTGAGCCCCAGCATTTT. Its translation is CASSLNGGEPQHF. The chain uses TRBV7-9 and TRBJ1-5; no clear D gene. The V and J ends lost 2 bases and 8 bases respectively, with 10 bases between them. Per the germline V gene, CDR1 is SEHNR and CDR2 is FQNEAQ (reference sequence). The CDR3 totals 13 residues.

This chain joins TRBV6-4 and TRBJ2-3; D call uncertain. Trimming took off 7 bases at V and 3 bases at J, with 14 bases between the two ends. Germline values: CDR1 MRHNA, CDR2 SNTAGT. The CDR3 sequence is 14 residues long. The CDR3 here is CASKSRTVTDTQYF. CDR3 in DNA: TGTGCCAGCAAATCGAGGACCGTAACAGATACGCAGTATTTT.

The chain uses TRBV7-9 and TRBJ1-5; D perhaps matches TRBD1 (5 bases). CDR1 and CDR2 from the germline V gene are SEHNR and FQNEAQ (reference sequence). V dropped 1 base and J dropped 4 bases, with 14 bases sitting between them. The CDR3 contains 16 residues. CDR3 DNA: TGTGCCAGCAGCTTAGGAGGAGGGACCGCTAATCAGCCCCAGCATTTT. It translates to CASSLGGGTANQPQHF.

V gene TRBV20-1 combines with J gene TRBJ2-3; D gene unclear. Germline V gene data show CDR1 as DFQATT and CDR2 as SNEGSKA (reference sequence). V was cut by 5 bases and J by 3 bases, with 6 bases left in between. The CDR3 covers 11 residues. In DNA form, the CDR3 reads TGCAGTGCTTTTCTAACAGATACGCAGTATTTT. Encoded protein: CSAFLTDTQYF.

The chain joins TRBV7-9 to TRBJ1-1; TRBD1 matches 8 bases. CDR1 SEHNR and CDR2 FQNEAQ come from the germline V gene (reference sequence). J gave up 8 bases and V 5 bases, and 10 bases lay outside the gene matches. This CDR3 is 14 amino acids long. The CDR3 region is CASSALTGDREAFF. CDR3 coding DNA: TGTGCCAGCAGCGCCCTGACCGGGGACAGGGAAGCTTTCTTT.

The chain joins TRBV13 to TRBJ1-2; 8 nucleotides agree with TRBD1. V lost 0 bases to trimming and J lost 3 bases; unmatched junction nucleotides: 3. Germline values: CDR1 PRHDT, CDR2 FYEKMQ (reference sequence). CDR3 size: 15 residues. The CDR3 sequence: CASSLGWGQDYGYTF. The CDR3 region has the DNA TGTGCCAGCAGCTTAGGCTGGGGACAGGACTATGGCTACACCTTC. The full variable domain, rest sourced from reference TRBV13 and TRBJ1-2, is AAGVIQSPRHLIKEKRETATLKCYPIPRHDTVYWYQQGPGQDPQFLISFYEKMQSDKGSIPDRFSAQQFSDYHSELNMSSLELGDSALYFCASSLGWGQDYGYTFGSGTRLTVV.

This clone was seen a single time. The chain is built from TRBV29-1 and TRBJ1-2; D not resolved. Germline V CDR1 and CDR2: SQVTM, ANQGSEA. This CDR3 is built from 14 residues. Trimming pared 6 bases from V and 3 bases from J, leaving 17 bases between. This CDR3 is CSVDDPSPYYGYTF. Written as DNA, the CDR3 is TGCAGCGTCGACGACCCGAGTCCCTACTATGGCTACACCTTC.

The chain combines TRBV28 with TRBJ1-6; D is uncertain. The V end was cut by 1 base, the J end by 8 bases, with 18 bases between. CDR3 length equals 17 residues. CDR1 is MDHEN and CDR2 is SYDVKM in the germline V gene. The CDR3 sequence is CASSLYEPPSRDSPLHF. The CDR3 DNA reads TGTGCCAGCAGTTTATATGAACCCCCTTCTCGGGATTCACCCCTCCACTTT.

The rearrangement uses TRBV4-1 and TRBJ1-3, with 9 bases aligning to TRBD1. Germline CDR1 is MGHRA and CDR2 is YSYEKL. The CDR3 extends over 15 amino acids. J was trimmed by 5 bases and V by 3 bases; bases with no gene match: 5. CDR3 region: CASSQPGTGRNTIYF. The CDR3 DNA reads as TGCGCCAGCAGCCAGCCTGGGACAGGGAGAAACACCATATATTTT.

The rearrangement joins TRBV6-5 to TRBJ1-1; D is unclear. The CDR3 contains 14 residues. Germline V gene data show CDR1 as MNHEY and CDR2 as SVGAGI. V was clipped by 7 bases and J by 0 bases, with 12 bases between them. The CDR3 nucleotides read TGTGCCAGCACCTTCGCGGGGATGAACACTGAAGCTTTCTTT. Translating it yields CASTFAGMNTEAFF.

The chain recombines TRBV2 with TRBJ2-5; 11 nucleotides match TRBD2. In germline, CDR1 is SNHLY, CDR2 FYNNEI. The CDR3 contains 17 residues. Germline trimming cut 3 bases from V and 6 bases from J; bases unmatched to any gene: 12. CDR3 DNA sequence: TGTGCCAGCAGTGAGGGAGTAGCGGGAGGGCTCGGGAAGACCCAGTACTTC. Its protein is CASSEGVAGGLGKTQYF.

The chain joins TRBV18 to TRBJ1-5; D is unclear. Germline values: CDR1 KGHSH, CDR2 LQKENI. The CDR3 has 13 amino acids. Trimming cost V 3 bases and J 5 bases, with 8 bases left between them. The CDR3 reads CASSPYTDQPQHF. The DNA for the CDR3 is TGTGCCAGCTCACCCTACACGGATCAGCCCCAGCATTTT. The entire variable domain, with the rest obtained from reference TRBV18 and TRBJ1-5, is as follows: NAGVMQNPRHLVRRRGQEARLRCSPMKGHSHVYWYRQLPEEGLKFMVYLQKENIIDESGMPKERFSAEFPKEGPSILRIQQVVRGDSAAYFCASSPYTDQPQHFGDGTRLSIL.

The chain combines TRBV11-2 with TRBJ2-7, with D maybe TRBD1 (5 bases). The germline V and J ends were trimmed by 5 bases and 0 bases, with 14 bases remaining between them. The germline V gene encodes CDR1 SGHAT and CDR2 FQNNGV. The CDR3 consists of 15 residues. The CDR3 loop reads CASSNLDTLSYEQYF. The DNA for the CDR3 is TGTGCCAGCAGCAACCTGGACACCCTCTCCTACGAGCAGTACTTC.

This clone was seen a single time. V is TRBV4-3 and J is TRBJ1-4, with D unclear. Trimming cost V 1 base and J 8 bases, with 14 bases left between them. CDR1 is LGHNA and CDR2 is YSLEER in the germline V gene. The CDR3 consists of 15 residues. The CDR3 DNA follows: TGCGCCAGCAGCCAAGGAGGCCCCTTTCGGGAAAAACTGTTTTTT. Encoded protein: CASSQGGPFREKLFF.

In this sample, this clone turned up a few times. V usage is TRBV28 and J usage is TRBJ1-1, with a tentative D call TRBD1 (6 bases). V was shortened by 5 bases and J by 12 bases, with 16 bases between the two germline ends. Germline CDR1 is MDHEN and CDR2 is SYDVKM. This CDR3 comprises 12 residues. CDR3 protein: CASSRDQGTTFF. The CDR3 DNA reads as TGTGCCAGCAGTCGGGACCAGGGGACGACTTTCTTT.

This chain's CDR3 is CASSPHHSLQGMNTEAFF. CDR3 in DNA: TGCGCCAGCAGCCCGCACCACAGTTTACAGGGCATGAACACTGAAGCTTTCTTT. The rearrangement uses TRBV5-1 and TRBJ1-1; D perhaps matches TRBD1 (6 bases). The germline V gene encodes CDR1 SGHRS and CDR2 YFSETQ. The CDR3 runs 18 residues. V lost 4 bases and J lost 0, with 22 bases in between.

The chain links TRBV28 to TRBJ1-5; perhaps TRBD1 as D (6 bases). CDR3 length: 15 residues. V lost 5 bases to trimming and J lost 6 bases, with 17 bases between them. Per the germline V gene, CDR1 is MDHEN and CDR2 is SYDVKM. CDR3 sequence reads: CASSPLGGPSQPQHF. CDR3 nucleotides: TGTGCCAGCAGTCCCTTGGGGGGGCCGAGTCAGCCCCAGCATTTT.

The V gene is TRBV7-8, the J gene TRBJ2-5, with 7 bases identical to TRBD1. The trim removed 5 bases at V and 6 bases at J, leaving 9 bases unmatched. This CDR3 spans 14 amino acids. Per the germline V gene, CDR1 is SGHVS and CDR2 is FQNEAQ. The CDR3 is CASSLRTGEKTQYF. CDR3 bases: TGTGCCAGCAGCCTCCGGACAGGTGAAAAGACCCAGTACTTC.

This chain links TRBV18 with TRBJ1-2; D remains unclear. Germline CDR1 reads KGHSH; CDR2 reads LQKENI. V lost 2 bases and J lost 8, with 12 bases in between. The CDR3 is 13 amino acids. CDR3 sequence (DNA): TGTGCCAGCTCACCAGAGTCTAAAGGCGGCTACACCTTC. Its translation is CASSPESKGGYTF.

The rearrangement joins TRBV2 to TRBJ1-2; TRBD1 matches 11 bases. Germline V gives CDR1 SNHLY, CDR2 FYNNEI. This CDR3 region has 14 residues. Trimming at V came to 7 bases and at J to 8 bases, leaving 9 bases not matched to a gene. CDR3 coding DNA: TGTGCCAGCACCCGGGACAGGGGGTTAAGAGGCTACACCTTC. As protein: CASTRDRGLRGYTF.

This clone was counted once. The V gene is TRBV28, the J gene TRBJ1-5; TRBD1 matches 8 bases. The CDR3 extends over 13 amino acids. Germline CDR1 is MDHEN and CDR2 is SYDVKM. V lost 9 bases, J lost 9 bases, and 10 bases stayed unmatched. This CDR3 is CASGQGVVWPQHF. DNA for the CDR3: TGTGCCAGTGGACAGGGCGTGGTATGGCCCCAGCATTTT.

The V and J genes are TRBV29-1 and TRBJ2-1; the match to TRBD1 covers 9 bases. The germline V gene has CDR1 SQVTM and CDR2 ANQGSEA. V shed 7 bases and J 4 bases; nucleotides not matched to a gene: 5. CDR3 length: 13 residues. The CDR3 is CSARDREYNEQFF. CDR3 coding DNA: TGCAGCGCCCGGGACAGGGAGTACAATGAGCAGTTCTTC.

The chain combines TRBV7-9 with TRBJ1-3; D remains ambiguous. The V gene lost 6 bases and the J gene lost 0 bases, with 15 bases spanning the gap. Germline loops: CDR1 SEHNR, CDR2 FQNEAQ (reference sequence). This CDR3 comprises 16 residues. CDR3 sequence reads: CASRGMGSPSGNTIYF. CDR3 nucleotide sequence: TGTGCCAGCAGGGGAATGGGGTCCCCCTCTGGAAACACCATATATTTT.

There are a few counts of this clone. The chain combines TRBV30 with TRBJ2-1; TRBD2 matches at 12 bases. Germline V gives CDR1 GTSNPN, CDR2 SVGIG (reference sequence). Trimming at V came to 1 base and at J to 8 bases, leaving 6 bases not matched to a gene. The CDR3 runs 15 residues. This chain's CDR3 is CAWSEGLAGGYEQFF. DNA of the CDR3: TGTGCCTGGAGTGAGGGGCTAGCGGGAGGGTATGAGCAGTTCTTC.

V usage is TRBV5-1 and J usage is TRBJ2-1; D not resolved. V lost 4 bases and J 5 bases, leaving 16 bases between the germline ends. This CDR3 contains 15 residues. Germline CDR1 SGHRS, CDR2 YFSETQ. CDR3 loop: CASSPLSGADNEQFF. The CDR3 coding sequence is TGCGCCAGCAGCCCCCTTTCGGGTGCCGACAATGAGCAGTTCTTC.